This TCR beta chain was sequenced for a study of shared clonotypes between healthy human individuals. To note about this clone: The antigen is not known.

Each donor was a Caucasian adult residing in Nashville, Tennessee. Study-wide points: Only blood was sampled; tissue repertoires likely differ.

A deep-level run was used for the assay. Measured with immunoSEQ multiplex PCR; TCRdb has only the in-frame clones, and not every one. The sample lists over a million clones, approximately 78% occurring once. The TCR comes from a man between 18 and 35 years old in good health. Some clones in this sample may be carry-over from other donors' samples. Input material: memory CD4+ T cells from PBMCs. The subset denotes: CD45RA-negative fraction.

The CDR3 region has the DNA TGTGCCACGGCTAGCGGACAGGGGGATGGCTACACCTTC. It yields the protein CATASGQGDGYTF. The rearrangement links TRBV28 to TRBJ1-2; 10 nucleotides agree with TRBD1. The CDR3 runs to 13 residues. The junction had 8 bases not matched to a gene; V was cut back by 10 bases and J by 6 bases. Germline CDR1 MDHEN, CDR2 SYDVKM.